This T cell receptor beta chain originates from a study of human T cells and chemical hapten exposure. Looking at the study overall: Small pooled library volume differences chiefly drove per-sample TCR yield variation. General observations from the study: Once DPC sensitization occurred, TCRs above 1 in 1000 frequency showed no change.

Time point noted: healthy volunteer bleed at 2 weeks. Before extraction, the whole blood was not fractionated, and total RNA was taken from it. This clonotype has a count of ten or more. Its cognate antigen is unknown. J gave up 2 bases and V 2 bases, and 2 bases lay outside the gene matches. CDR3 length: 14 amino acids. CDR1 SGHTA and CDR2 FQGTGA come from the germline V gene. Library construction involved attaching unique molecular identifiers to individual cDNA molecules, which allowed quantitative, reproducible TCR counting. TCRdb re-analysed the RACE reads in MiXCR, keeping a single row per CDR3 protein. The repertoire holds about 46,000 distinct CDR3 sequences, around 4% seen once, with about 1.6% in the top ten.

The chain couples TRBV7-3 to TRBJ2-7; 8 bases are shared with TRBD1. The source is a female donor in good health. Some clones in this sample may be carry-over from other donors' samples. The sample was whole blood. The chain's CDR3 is CASSLDRGTYEQYF. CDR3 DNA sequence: TGTGCCAGCAGCTTAGACAGGGGAACCTACGAGCAGTACTTC.